This TCR beta chain was sequenced in a study of breast tumors, draining lymph nodes, adjacent tissues. Trimming removed 4 bases from V and 0 bases from J; junction bases left unmatched: 11. This CDR3 is built from 18 residues. The germline V gene has CDR1 SGHRS and CDR2 YFSETQ. Broader study findings: Luminal-like breast cancer showed significantly higher tumor–nontumor repertoire similarity than basal-like.

Of note for this clonotype: Its antigen is currently unknown.

TCRdb reprocessed the multiplex PCR reads with MiXCR, giving one entry per CDR3 protein. The sample shows about 7,600 distinct CDR3 sequences, over 60% of them seen only once. The sample was tumor-adjacent breast tissue. The chain recombines TRBV5-1 with TRBJ2-3; 10 bases align to TRBD2. This receptor was obtained from a female donor with breast cancer. Some clones in this sample may be carry-over from other donors' samples. The CDR3, as DNA: TGCGCCAGCAGCGCGGGACTAGCGCCGATTTCTAGCACAGATACGCAGTATTTT. As protein: CASSAGLAPISSTDTQYF.